This TCR beta chain was identified in a study of PD-1 blockade in classical Hodgkin lymphoma. Turning to this clone: Antigen: not known.

Relapses following autologous stem cell transplantation were seen in all patients, with brentuximab vedotin exposure varying. The V and J ends lost 5 bases and 7 bases respectively, with 15 bases between them. From germline, CDR1 is MNHEY and CDR2 SMNVEV (reference sequence). The length of the CDR3 is 14 residues. The study, taken as a whole, reports: With CD4+ cells, TCR diversity rose significantly by C4D1, but not with CD8+ cells.

TCRdb's table, derived via immunoSEQ multiplex PCR, lists solely in-frame clones and lacks some. The sample lists 70,000 to 80,000 clones, around 93% seen once, with 7.5% to 9.5% in the top ten. J is TRBJ1-5 and V is TRBV27; D may be TRBD1 (6 bases). Sequencing was performed on peripheral blood mononuclear cells (PBMCs), taken at baseline. The origin of this receptor is a human donor with classical Hodgkin lymphoma. This CDR3 reads CASSGGGVLQPQHF. In DNA form, the CDR3 reads TGTGCCAGCAGTGGAGGGGGGGTGTTGCAGCCCCAGCATTTT.